This T cell receptor (beta chain) was obtained from a study of blood T cell repertoires in COVID-19 (dated by TCRdb to 2020 to 2022). Regarding the research as a whole: Collaborator samples came from the United States, Italy and Spain and covered acute and convalescent phases of COVID-19. The prospective study material was composed of cDNA or gDNA derived from T cells, B-cell-depleted T cells, or PBMCs. The dataset comprised deeply sampled blood TCRbeta repertoires from subjects exposed to, actively infected with, or recovered from COVID-19. The repertoires were released in a freely available public database intended as a resource for research on the immune response to SARS-CoV-2. The samples were drawn from the first 160 participants of the ongoing ImmuneRACE study and from 1,200 or so subjects provided by 6 global collaborators. A de-identified subject ID, COVID-19 status, age in years and sex were almost always included in the sample metadata. Where HLA class I and class II types were available, the types were taken from metadata supplied by the sample provider, not from assay-based typing.

Between the V and J ends, shortened by 5 bases and 4 bases respectively, the junction contains 11 bases. CDR1 and CDR2 are read off the germline V gene as LGHNA and YNFKEQ. Counted from cysteine to phenylalanine, this CDR3 has 14 amino acids. Just CDR3 DNA is preserved here, 42 bases in frame from base 1. Beyond this particular receptor, the publication reports: The quantity of clinical and demographic metadata differed by source and by participant and was supplied without curation.

Participants in the prospective study were aged about 18 to 89 years, lived in about two dozen United States geographic areas, and enrolled through a virtual design. In the prospective study, cohorts were assigned on the basis of participant-reported clinical history obtained from a screening survey and a study questionnaire. Recovered participants in ImmuneRACE Cohort 3 were defined as having two consecutive negative NP/OP PCR tests, clearance from a healthcare professional, or resolution of symptoms. In the prospective study, mobile phlebotomists collected whole blood, serum and a nasopharyngeal or oropharyngeal swab from each participant. Additional blood draws and questionnaires over an approximately 2-month period could optionally be provided by prospective study participants. Before DNA extraction, blood samples from the prospective study were shipped at room temperature or frozen. As for this clone: Its antigen has not been determined. Base quality data are lacking; no much larger clone is found one base away.

The immunoSEQ Assay, a bias-controlled multiplex PCR, was used to amplify TCRbeta CDR3 regions from genomic DNA. In the source study's methods: Within the assay, amplification of reference gene primers was used to estimate how many nucleated cells each sample contained. Sequence reads were collapsed and filtered to measure the absolute abundance of every unique TCRbeta CDR3 rearrangement. For each sample, productive Simpson clonality was calculated as the square root of Simpson's diversity index across productive rearrangements. The table was pulled from immuneACCESS by TCRdb, which kept in-frame rearrangements only. Such tables lose some clones; where checked, under half of the loss comes from unresolved V genes, and the rest has no known cause. V and J calls and clone size follow that table, whereas D and trimming were derived from the DNA. The sample contains 200,000 to 250,000 clones, 84% of them found a single time. The ten largest clones add up to approximately 1.8% of the sample.

This clonotype was sampled from a man aged 55-75 years who had recovered from COVID-19. The sequence joins TRBV4-2 to TRBJ2-2; possibly the D gene is TRBD1, per 5 matching bases. The specimen sequenced was PBMCs or T cells enriched from blood (not recorded which). The nucleotide sequence reads TGTGCCAGCAGCGAAAGGCAGGGCACCGGGGAGCTGTTTTTT. This translates into CASSERQGTGELFF.